One and the same sample provided the 24 T cell receptor beta chains below, sequenced in a study of T cell repertoires in cytomegalovirus infection. The antigens of these receptors remain unknown. TCRdb re-derived calls from the reads in MiXCR, one entry per CDR3 protein. The top ten hold 45% to 60% of the sample, which has about 140,000 distinct CDR3 sequences, 32% seen once. The sequencing here drew on CD8+ T cells from cultured PBMCs, taken from culture after CMV antigen stimulation. The receptors originated from a human donor in good health (CMV status not recorded). Some clones in this sample may be carry-over from other donors' samples.

The chain recombines TRBV2 with TRBJ2-5, with 15 nucleotides matching TRBD2. CDR1 and CDR2 from the germline V gene are SNHLY and FYNNEI. J gave up 4 bases and V 0 bases, and 6 bases lay outside the gene matches. The CDR3 runs to 18 residues. CDR3 in DNA: TGTGCCAGCAGTGAAGCGGATGGGGGACTAGCGGGGGGAGAGACCCAGTACTTC. This gives the protein CASSEADGGLAGGETQYF.

The chain combines TRBV18 with TRBJ1-5; D remains unclear. The germline V gene has CDR1 KGHSH and CDR2 LQKENI. The CDR3 spans 14 residues. V shed 4 bases and J shed 10 bases, with 17 bases lying between them. Here the CDR3 reads CASSLVGGARPQHF. Written as DNA, the CDR3 is TGTGCCAGCTCACTCGTTGGTGGTGCGAGACCCCAGCATTTT.

V usage is TRBV2 and J usage is TRBJ2-1; a possible D gene is TRBD1 (6 bases). The CDR3 totals 14 residues. Germline V gene lookup returns CDR1 SNHLY and CDR2 FYNNEI. V lost 9 bases, J lost 7 bases, and 19 bases lay in between. CDR3 residues: CARTGTLHKNEQFF. DNA of the CDR3: TGTGCCAGGACCGGGACACTCCATAAGAATGAGCAGTTCTTC.

V is TRBV3-1 and J is TRBJ2-1; D gene unclear. The germline CDR1 and CDR2 sequences are LGHDT and YNNKEL (reference sequence). V was cut by 4 bases and J by 4 bases, with 11 bases left in between. The CDR3 extends over 14 amino acids. The chain's CDR3 is CASSLGVDYNEQFF. CDR3 DNA: TGTGCCAGCAGCCTTGGGGTAGATTACAATGAGCAGTTCTTC.

The chain links TRBV3-1 to TRBJ2-5, with TRBD1 matching over 7 bases. V was clipped by 6 bases and J by 4 bases; unmatched bases: 5. In germline, CDR1 is LGHDT, CDR2 YNNKEL (reference sequence). The CDR3 length is 13 residues. As DNA, the CDR3 is TGTGCCAGCAGTAAGGGGGCAGGAGAGACCCAGTACTTC. Protein product: CASSKGAGETQYF.

As regards this clonotype: One base away lies a much larger clone, so this may be a sequencing read error. This chain links TRBV9 with TRBJ2-1, with D perhaps matching TRBD1 (5 bases). CDR1 is SGDLS, CDR2 YYNGEE, per germline. V lost 1 base, J lost 3 bases, and 11 bases lay in between. The CDR3 consists of 15 residues. CDR3 in amino acids: CASSVSGLVYNEQFF. The CDR3 nucleotides read TGTGCCAGCAGCGTATCAGGGTTGGTCTACAATGAGCAGTTCTTC.

V is TRBV29-1 and J is TRBJ1-1; 8 bases agree with TRBD1. Germline V gene data show CDR1 as SQVTM and CDR2 as ANQGSEA. The length of the CDR3 is 12 residues. After removal of 7 bases from V and 6 bases from J, the junction contained 7 bases not matched to a gene. CDR3 loop: CSGGTGGPEAFF. The DNA of the CDR3 is TGCAGCGGTGGGACAGGCGGTCCTGAAGCTTTCTTT.

There are many counts of this clonotype. The J gene is TRBJ2-7, the V gene TRBV6-1; D might be TRBD1 (5 bases). Deletions cut 5 bases from V and 2 bases from J, with 19 bases between. CDR1 and CDR2 (germline): MNHNS, SASEGT. This CDR3 contains 16 residues. As DNA, the CDR3 is TGTGCCAGCAGTTCCCCTTCGACAGAGAGCACCTACGAGCAGTACTTC. Residues: CASSSPSTESTYEQYF.

In this sample, this clonotype turned up many times. This chain uses TRBV5-1 with TRBJ2-1; D not resolved. The CDR3 is made up of 16 amino acids. V gave up 4 bases and J gave up 0 bases, with 14 bases separating them. CDR1 is SGHRS, CDR2 YFSETQ, per germline. The CDR3 region is CASSRLEQSSYNEQFF. CDR3 in DNA: TGCGCCAGCAGCCGGCTGGAGCAGAGCTCCTACAATGAGCAGTTCTTC.

The chain couples TRBV7-9 to TRBJ1-3; possibly TRBD1 for D (6 bases). Per the germline V gene, CDR1 is SEHNR and CDR2 is FQNEAQ (reference sequence). Trimming left V 5 bases short and J 0 bases short, with 11 bases between. CDR3 length: 15 residues. The CDR3 DNA reads TGTGCCAGCAGCCCGGCGGACAGCTCTGGAAACACCATATATTTT. Amino acids: CASSPADSSGNTIYF.

The V gene is TRBV11-2, the J gene TRBJ2-1, with 8 bases that match TRBD1. CDR3 length: 15 amino acids. Germline V gene sequence: CDR1 SGHAT, CDR2 FQNNGV. V gave up 1 base and J gave up 7 bases; unmatched junction bases: 6. The CDR3 bases are TGTGCCAGCAGCTTAGTTAGGACAGGGCAGAATGAGCAGTTCTTC. As protein: CASSLVRTGQNEQFF.

This clonotype was seen more than once but under ten times. The chain combines TRBV11-1 with TRBJ2-1, with a weak D call TRBD2 (5 bases). Trimming pared 2 bases from V and 0 bases from J, leaving 8 bases between. CDR3 length: 15 residues. CDR1 SGHAT and CDR2 FQDESV come from the germline V gene (reference sequence). DNA of the CDR3: TGTGCCAGCAGCTTAACTACTAGCTCCTACAATGAGCAGTTCTTC. As protein: CASSLTTSSYNEQFF. Drawing the rest from reference TRBV11-1 and TRBJ2-1, the complete variable domain is EAEVAQSPRYKITEKSQAVAFWCDPISGHATLYWYRQILGQGPELLVQFQDESVVDDSQLPKDRFSAERLKGVDSTLKIQPAELGDSAMYLCASSLTTSSYNEQFFGPGTRLTVL.

This clonotype showed up many times. This rearrangement joins TRBV7-8 to TRBJ2-7, with a tentative D call TRBD1 (6 bases). Germline V CDR1 and CDR2: SGHVS, FQNEAQ. Trimming left V 2 bases short and J 1 base short, with 12 bases between. CDR3 length equals 15 residues. CDR3 sequence: CASSLYQGSSYEQYF. The CDR3 DNA follows: TGTGCCAGCAGCTTATACCAGGGGTCATCCTACGAGCAGTACTTC.

The chain employs TRBV19 and TRBJ1-2; D unclear. V lost 4 bases to trimming and J lost 4 bases, with 16 bases between them. From germline, CDR1 is LNHDA and CDR2 SQIVND (reference sequence). The length of the CDR3 is 15 residues. The DNA of the CDR3 is TGTGCCAGTAGTAAAGCCCCCGGCGGGCCCTATGGCTACACCTTC. It codes for CASSKAPGGPYGYTF.

V and J are TRBV7-2 and TRBJ1-2, with TRBD1 identical over 10 bases. V dropped 2 bases and J dropped 6; count of bases not matched to a gene: 9. Germline V CDR1 and CDR2: SGHTA, FQGNSA. The CDR3 runs to 16 residues. CDR3 sequence (DNA): TGTGCCAGCAGCTTAATTCTCGGGACAGGGGAGGATGGCTACACCTTC. Encoded protein: CASSLILGTGEDGYTF.

This clonotype was counted many times. The rearrangement uses TRBV7-2 and TRBJ2-4; a weak D match, TRBD1 (5 bases). Trimming removed 5 bases from V and 2 bases from J, with 16 bases in between. CDR3 size: 16 residues. Germline assignment: CDR1 SGHTA and CDR2 FQGNSA. The CDR3 nucleotides are TGTGCCAGCAGCACTGACAGTAGTAGGTCCAAAAACATTCAGTACTTC. The encoded protein is CASSTDSSRSKNIQYF.

The chain employs TRBV19 and TRBJ2-3, with 8 nucleotides matching TRBD2. V shed 5 bases, J shed 3 bases, and the junction held 7 bases outside the gene matches. The CDR3 contains 15 residues. Germline CDR1 LNHDA, CDR2 SQIVND (reference sequence). CDR3 bases: TGTGCCAGTAGTGGGTCCAGCGGGGGAACAGATACGCAGTATTTT. It specifies CASSGSSGGTDTQYF.

This chain uses TRBV5-6 with TRBJ2-1; 11 bases match TRBD1. The CDR3 consists of 14 residues. Germline assignment: CDR1 SGHDT and CDR2 YYEEEE. The J segment lost 10 bases and the V segment lost 4 bases, leaving 7 bases of the junction unmatched. CDR3 coding DNA: TGTGCCAGCAGCCCGGGACAGGGGGGGATGGAGCAGTTCTTC. It yields the protein CASSPGQGGMEQFF.

This clonotype has only a few counts. The chain is built from TRBV25-1 and TRBJ1-2; D not resolved. Looked up from germline, CDR1 is MGHDK and CDR2 is SYGVNS. The CDR3 runs 14 residues. V dropped 2 bases and J dropped 7 bases, with 14 bases sitting between them. CDR3 in DNA: TGTGCCAGCAGTGAACCGGGTCTAATCGGTGGCTACACCTTC. Translation: CASSEPGLIGGYTF.

This chain connects TRBV27 to TRBJ2-5; TRBD2 might be the D (6 bases). Germline loops: CDR1 MNHEY, CDR2 SMNVEV (reference sequence). Trimming cost V 7 bases and J 4 bases, with 19 bases left between them. This CDR3 contains 15 residues. The CDR3 spells CASTLSGAGTETQYF. As DNA, the CDR3 is TGTGCCAGCACCCTATCGGGAGCAGGGACAGAGACCCAGTACTTC.

The CDR3 nucleotides are TGTGCCACCCGGTACGGATACAATGAGCAGTTCTTC. Its protein product is CATRYGYNEQFF. The chain uses TRBV27 and TRBJ2-1; D is undetermined. The CDR3 sequence is 12 residues long. Per germline, CDR1 MNHEY and CDR2 SMNVEV (reference sequence). Between the trimmed V and J ends, which lost 10 bases and 4 bases, there was a span of 11 bases.

The chain has TRBV19 and TRBJ2-1; 8 nucleotides agree with TRBD2. The CDR3 sequence is 17 residues long. V shed 1 base and J 1 base; nucleotides not matched to a gene: 6. CDR1 is LNHDA, CDR2 SQIVND, per germline (reference sequence). Here the CDR3 reads CASSIAGGGPSYNEQFF. The DNA of the CDR3 is TGTGCCAGTAGTATAGCCGGCGGGGGGCCTTCCTACAATGAGCAGTTCTTC.

The chain employs TRBV2 and TRBJ1-2, with unresolved D. The CDR3 has 12 amino acids. Germline V CDR1 and CDR2: SNHLY, FYNNEI. V lost 4 bases, J lost 6 bases, and 9 bases lay in between. The CDR3 DNA sequence: TGTGCCAGCAGTGGGTTCGGGGATGGCTACACCTTC. It codes for CASSGFGDGYTF. Filled out from reference TRBV2 and TRBJ1-2, the complete variable domain reads EPEVTQTPSHQVTQMGQEVILRCVPISNHLYFYWYRQILGQKVEFLVSFYNNEISEKSEIFDDQFSVERPDGSNFTLKIRSTKLEDSAMYFCASSGFGDGYTFGSGTRLTVV.

The chain joins TRBV10-2 to TRBJ2-3; 7 bases are a match to TRBD1. Germline CDR1 reads WSHSY; CDR2 reads SAAADI. The V and J ends lost 5 bases and 3 bases, in that order; junction bases with no gene match: 14. The length of the CDR3 is 17 residues. The CDR3 region has the DNA TGCGCCAGCAGTTGGCCACGACAGGGTGGAGAAACAGATACGCAGTATTTT. Protein sequence: CASSWPRQGGETDTQYF.